A selection of T cell receptor beta chains follows, all from one sample in a study of CXCR3-negative and CXCR3-positive naive CD8 T cells. One entry per CDR3 protein, without DNA, is what TCRdb gives after re-calling the 5' RACE reads. This sample contains 84,000 or so distinct CDR3 sequences. Sample: naive CXCR3+ CD8+ T cells from blood. All receptors derive from a human donor in good health. Some clones in this sample may be carry-over from other donors' samples. CDR3s include the opening cysteine and the closing phenylalanine or tryptophan.

TRBJ2-1 | TRBV5-1 | CASSFWDEGHNEQFF
TRBJ2-5 | TRBV7-7 | CASSAGLEQETQYF
TRBJ2-2 | TRBV7-9 | CASSLDSERNTGELFF
TRBJ2-1 | TRBV7-2 | CASSFAAPGGRYNEQFF
TRBJ2-3 | TRBV9 | CASSVTGSYTDTQYF
TRBJ2-1 | TRBV7-3 | CASSEDQYNEQFF
TRBJ1-6 | TRBV18 | CASSHKDGMPPLHF
TRBJ2-7 | TRBV4-1 | CASSPGQASWPYEQYF
TRBJ2-5 | TRBV7-9 | CASSVQGARETQYF
TRBJ2-3 | TRBV29-1 | CSVEMGQRADTQYF
TRBJ1-1 | TRBV4-1 | CASSQDRKTEAFF
TRBJ2-1 | TRBV7-9 | CASSSLRTSGNNEQFF